This TCR beta chain stems from a study of T cells after yellow fever vaccination. V was clipped by 1 base and J by 8 bases, with 18 bases between them. This CDR3 comprises 16 residues. Germline V lookup: CDR1 LNHDA, CDR2 SQIVND (reference sequence). This clonotype has at least ten counts. Its antigen is currently unknown. It was through 5'RACE template switching that TCR cDNA was made, with a universal primer site and UMIs added. TCRdb analysed the 5' RACE reads with MiXCR anew, one entry per CDR3 protein. The table records over 300,000 distinct CDR3 sequences, more than 3% of them present only once. Whole-study findings and limits: Overall, a small share of clonotypes was seen in both CD4 and CD8 compartments. Booster samples showed a return of most primary-vaccination clones (roughly 96% CD4, approximately 90% CD8).

J is TRBJ2-1 and V is TRBV19; possible D gene TRBD1, 5 bases. This clonotype was sampled from a man between 18 and 35 years old who received the YFV17D yellow fever vaccine. Sequencing was performed on PBMCs, taken on the day of the yellow fever booster vaccination. CDR3 sequence: CASSIGARQGIDEQFF. In DNA form, the CDR3 reads TGTGCCAGTAGTATAGGAGCTAGGCAGGGTATCGATGAGCAGTTCTTC.